This T cell receptor (beta chain) was identified during a study of graft-versus-host responses after intestinal transplantation. Sequenced by immunoSEQ multiplex PCR; TCRdb stores in-frame clones only, minus some. In the table there are fewer than 15,000 clones, about four fifths of which are singletons. The V gene's germline CDR1 is SGHVS and CDR2 FQNEAQ. The CDR3 totals 15 residues. With 4 bases removed from V and 1 base from J, the gap between germline ends came to 11 bases. The sample consisted of PBMCs, taken around 300 days after intestinal transplant. The V call is TRBV7-8, the J call TRBJ2-1; D is ambiguous. The receptor comes from a human patient who received an intestinal transplant, so some T cells may come from the graft donor. The CDR3 nucleotides are TGTGCCAGCAGCTCCAGCGACGGTTCCTACAATGAGCAGTTCTTC. Its translation is CASSSSDGSYNEQFF.